What follows are 14 T cell receptor beta chains derived from one specimen sequenced in a study of cytomegalovirus exposure and HLA in healthy donors. The PCR had 60 Vbeta and 13 Jbeta primers. TCRdb keeps only in-frame clones here, not all; method: immunoSEQ multiplex PCR. This table has tens of thousands of clones, 70% to 80% appearing once. The source material was PBMCs. The receptors shown here come from a woman aged 40-49 years in good health and CMV-seropositive.

This chain joins TRBV2 and TRBJ1-3; no clear D. Germline V CDR1 and CDR2: SNHLY, FYNNEI. This CDR3 is 15 amino acids long. The V gene lost 8 bases and the J gene lost 1 base, with 15 bases spanning the gap. Written as DNA, the CDR3 is TGTGCCAGCTCGCCCCAGATACCTTCTGGAAACACCATATATTTT. Translated: CASSPQIPSGNTIYF.

The V gene is TRBV5-1, the J gene TRBJ1-5, with D unclear. Germline-derived CDR1 and CDR2 are SGHRS and YFSETQ. This CDR3 region has 15 residues. V was pared by 1 base and J by 1 base, with 9 bases between. The CDR3 region has the DNA TGCGCCAGCAGCTTGCTAAGCGGGAGCAATCAGCCCCAGCATTTT. Its translation is CASSLLSGSNQPQHF.

The V call is TRBV28, the J call TRBJ1-5, with 8 bases matching TRBD1. The V segment lost 7 bases and the J segment 5 bases; nucleotides outside the gene matches: 7. The germline V gene encodes CDR1 MDHEN and CDR2 SYDVKM. The CDR3 length is 14 residues. CDR3 protein: CASTVTDRDQPQHF. CDR3 nucleotide sequence: TGTGCCAGCACCGTGACGGACAGGGATCAGCCCCAGCATTTT.

The chain is built from TRBV7-6 and TRBJ2-7; tentative D call: TRBD1 (6 bases). CDR3 length equals 12 residues. Trimming left V 5 bases short and J 5 bases short, with 10 bases between. The V gene's germline CDR1 is SGHVS and CDR2 FNYEAQ. The CDR3 is CASSATGNEQYF. The CDR3 DNA follows: TGTGCCAGCAGCGCGACAGGCAACGAGCAGTACTTC.

This clone was seen a handful of times. This chain uses TRBV9 with TRBJ2-3; 9 positions match TRBD2. This CDR3 comprises 16 residues. V trimming: 4 bases; J trimming: 5 bases; junction bases outside the gene matches: 11. CDR1 is SGDLS, CDR2 YYNGEE, per germline. The CDR3 sequence is CASSPGTSGRQDTQYF. The CDR3 nucleotides are TGTGCCAGCAGCCCCGGAACTAGCGGGCGTCAAGATACGCAGTATTTT.

This clone was seen a handful of times. V is TRBV27 and J is TRBJ1-2, with D unclear. Germline V lookup: CDR1 MNHEY, CDR2 SMNVEV (reference sequence). Trimming left V 5 bases short and J 5 bases short, with 15 bases between. This CDR3 comprises 14 residues. The CDR3 DNA reads as TGTGCCAGCAGTCTCACAGCTAACCCATATGGCTACACCTTC. Its translation: CASSLTANPYGYTF.

The V and J genes are TRBV30 and TRBJ1-3; possibly TRBD1 for D (5 bases). Trimming left V 5 bases short and J 3 bases short, with 17 bases between. CDR3 length: 15 amino acids. Germline lookup yields CDR1 GTSNPN and CDR2 SVGIG (reference sequence). For the CDR3, the DNA is TGTGCCTGGTTGGGACTCGGGACCTTTGGAAACACCATATATTTT. The encoded protein is CAWLGLGTFGNTIYF.

This sequence joins TRBV10-3 and TRBJ1-2; D ambiguous. Germline lookup yields CDR1 ENHRY and CDR2 SYGVKD. V shed 7 bases and J shed 5 bases, with 23 bases lying between them. The CDR3 runs 16 residues. CDR3 nucleotides: TGTGCCATCAACATGGGATCCCTGAATACGGGATATGGCTACACCTTC. As protein: CAINMGSLNTGYGYTF.

V usage is TRBV6-6 and J usage is TRBJ2-7, with 7 nucleotides matching TRBD1. CDR1 and CDR2 from the germline V gene are MNHNY and SVGAGI (reference sequence). Germline trimming cut 6 bases from V and 0 bases from J; bases unmatched to any gene: 5. The CDR3 is 14 amino acids. The CDR3: CASSLRDSSYEQYF. In DNA form, the CDR3 reads TGTGCCAGCAGCCTCCGGGACAGCTCCTACGAGCAGTACTTC.

This clone was seen more than once but under ten times. The chain recombines TRBV7-2 with TRBJ1-5; 11 positions agree with TRBD1. Germline V gene data show CDR1 as SGHTA and CDR2 as FQGNSA. Trimming at V came to 5 bases and at J to 7 bases, leaving 7 bases not matched to a gene. The CDR3 runs to 15 residues. CDR3 residues: CASSRDRGGTQPQHF. As DNA, the CDR3 is TGTGCCAGCAGCCGGGACAGGGGGGGGACCCAGCCCCAGCATTTT.

V gene TRBV4-3 combines with J gene TRBJ1-2, with TRBD1 matching over 10 bases. Germline V lookup: CDR1 LGHNA, CDR2 YSLEER. The CDR3 consists of 14 residues. J lost 2 bases, V lost 4 bases, and 1 base had no gene match. This CDR3 reads CASSRGQGNYGYTF. The CDR3 DNA is TGCGCCAGCAGCCGGGGACAGGGGAACTATGGCTACACCTTC.

V gene TRBV28 combines with J gene TRBJ1-5, with TRBD1 identical over 8 bases. The CDR3 sequence is 14 residues long. Germline lookup yields CDR1 MDHEN and CDR2 SYDVKM. V shed 2 bases and J 6 bases; nucleotides not matched to a gene: 3. The CDR3 here is CASSLQGAGQPQHF. For the CDR3, the DNA is TGTGCCAGCAGTTTACAGGGGGCTGGTCAGCCCCAGCATTTT.

V and J are TRBV7-3 and TRBJ2-2; no firm D call. The V gene's germline CDR1 is SGHTA and CDR2 FQGTGA. This CDR3 contains 14 residues. The V end was cut by 2 bases, the J end by 4 bases, with 8 bases between. CDR3 nucleotides: TGTGCCAGCAGCTTATTACATACCACCGGGGAGCTGTTTTTT. Protein: CASSLLHTTGELFF.

V is TRBV19 and J is TRBJ1-1; D might be TRBD1 (5 bases). Germline assignment: CDR1 LNHDA and CDR2 SQIVND (reference sequence). Trimming shortened V by 6 bases and J by 5 bases, and 16 bases separated the two germline ends. The CDR3 loop spans 14 amino acids. The DNA of the CDR3 is TGTGCCAGTAGCGGAAGGGGCCAAGAAACTGAAGCTTTCTTT. This translates into CASSGRGQETEAFF.